The source of this T cell receptor (beta chain) is a study of graft-versus-host responses after intestinal transplantation (TCRdb year 2021). As for the study more broadly: The transplants that recipients got were multivisceral, liver-intestinal, or isolated intestinal. The cohort enrolled some 24 intestinal transplant recipients, one of whom was a retransplant, and 3 patients without pretransplant specimens were excluded. Bulk TCR-beta CDR3 sequencing was used to track graft-versus-host and host-versus-graft alloreactive T cell clones in the graft, circulation and bone marrow after intestinal transplantation. Rather than going through the commercial service, samples from a few later patients were sequenced in-house on an Illumina MiSeq and processed with MiXCR. To identify alloreactive clones, pre-transplant mixed lymphocyte reaction products were sequenced and then compared with unstimulated pre-transplant donor and recipient T cells. Anti-thymocyte globulin induction was given to all recipients, followed by maintenance tacrolimus and steroids for 2 to 3 years. Donor T cell macrochimerism was defined as a peak of at least 4% donor T cells among recipient peripheral blood mononuclear cells.

Here is what the overall study found, with its caveats: Early after transplant, declines in HvG clones were associated with peak levels of circulating GvH clones. In patients with donor T cell macrochimerism, the allografts had high GvH to HvG T cell clonal ratios. GvH clones were detected in recipient bone marrow, and some appeared earlier in ileal mucosa or blood, consistent with an intestinal mucosal origin. Conclusions were limited by the relatively low number and heterogeneity of intestinal transplant patients.

At the junction V is shortened by 2 bases and J by 3 bases; bases outside the gene matches: 10. The CDR3 starts with the cysteine, ends with the phenylalanine, and has 18 residues. The retained sequence is limited to the CDR3, 54 bases, with the frame set at the first base. CDR1 and CDR2 were assigned from the germline V gene as LGHNA and YSLEER. Libraries were constructed by the immunoSEQ multiplex PCR assay. For most patients, genomic DNA was isolated with the Qiagen DNeasy Blood and Tissue Kit and shipped frozen to Adaptive Biotechnologies for TCR sequencing. High-throughput TCR-beta CDR3 sequencing of genomic DNA from most patients was performed by Adaptive Biotechnologies. In the authors' own workflow: Adaptive's ImmunoSEQ software supplied the TCR sequencing data for around 19 patients, while MiXCR and VDJtools were used to process a few other patients. To correct CD4 versus CD8 sorting errors, sequences present in both subsets at a frequency ratio below 5:1 were removed. Because the origin of CDR3 nucleotide sequences shared between donor and recipient could not be assigned, those sequences were removed. At least 2-fold expansion over unstimulated cells and a minimum CFSE-low frequency of 0.002% (template counts) or 0.001% (read counts) were required for clones to be classified as alloreactive. Mappable clones were those detected in sequenced pre-transplant spleen, lymph node, or MLR CFSE-low populations of the donor or recipient. The cumulative frequency of alloreactive clones was calculated as a percentage of all sequences, weighted by copy number. This is the immuneACCESS table as TCRdb keeps it, with only in-frame sequences that have V and J called. A part of the clones is gone; compared with another copy, unresolved V genes explain less than half, and the rest is unexplained. V, J and clone size derive from that table, while D and trimming were established from the DNA sequence. For this sample the table gives tens of thousands of clones, of which roughly nine tenths were detected only once. Approximately 0.1% of the sample belongs to the ten largest clones.

Per the publication, the time point label means: cells obtained before transplantation from donor or recipient. CD3+CD4+ and CD3+CD8+ populations were FACS-sorted from unstimulated pre-transplant donor and recipient cells taken from spleen or lymph nodes. Comments on this clone: It has no known antigen specificity. No much larger clonotype is one base removed from it; base qualities were not supplied.

Recombination connected TRBV4-3 to TRBJ2-3; 11 junctional bases match TRBD2. The source of this sequence is a human donor who received an intestinal transplant. The specimen comprised unstimulated CD4+ T cells sorted from spleen or lymph node cells, sampled before intestinal transplant. The CDR3: CASSQRGSGGAGTDTQYF. The sequenced DNA: TGCGCCAGCAGCCAACGGGGTAGCGGGGGGGCCGGGACAGATACGCAGTATTTT.